The rows below give T cell receptor beta chains drawn from one sample of a study of OX40 agonist ivuxolimab in advanced cancers. Only in-frame clones appear in the TCRdb table, and some are missing; sequencing was by immunoSEQ multiplex PCR. The sample includes around 30,000 clones, roughly 89% of them seen just once. Specimen: CD4+ or CD8+ T cells sorted from blood, collected in a trial of the OX40 agonist ivuxolimab. The receptor source for this set is an adult with an advanced solid tumor such as melanoma, head and neck, liver or kidney cancer. Each CDR3 is given with its conserved first and last residue. Fields, in order: clone size, V gene, J gene, D gene, CDR3 DNA, CDR3 protein. The D gene is left open where the match is weak. Some rows mark clone size as missing; the rest say once, few, many or name a class of expanded clone.

NA	TRBV5-1	TRBJ2-7	TRBD1	TGCGCCAGCTGGGACAGCCTGTTAAACGAGCAGTACTTC	CASWDSLLNEQYF
NA	TRBV7-2	TRBJ2-7	TRBD2	TGTGCCAGCAGCTTAGGACTAGCGATATACGAGCAGTACTTC	CASSLGLAIYEQYF
NA	TRBV2	TRBJ1-1	NA	TGTGCCAGCAGTGTACAGGGCCCTAACACTGAAGCTTTCTTT	CASSVQGPNTEAFF
once	TRBV7-9	TRBJ1-4	NA	TGTGCCAGCAGCTCCACAGGTTTTAATGAAAAACTGTTTTTT	CASSSTGFNEKLFF
NA	TRBV19	TRBJ2-7	TRBD2	TGTGCCAGTAGTATCAGTGGGGGGGGTTCCTACGAGCAGTACTTC	CASSISGGGSYEQYF
NA	TRBV7-8	TRBJ2-7	NA	TGTGCCAGCAGCCCCCCCCCGGGGGACTACGAGCAGTACTTC	CASSPPPGDYEQYF
NA	TRBV7-2	TRBJ2-1	TRBD1	TGTGCCAGCAGCTTCGGACAGGGTGACAATGAGCAGTTCTTC	CASSFGQGDNEQFF
NA	TRBV2	TRBJ1-2	NA	TGTGCCAGCACCCCGACCACCGGGACGGTGGACCTCTATGGCTACACCTTC	CASTPTTGTVDLYGYTF
NA	TRBV7-9	TRBJ1-1	TRBD1	TGTGCCAGCAGCTTAGCCCAGGGGGCATTGAACACTGAAGCTTTCTTT	CASSLAQGALNTEAFF
NA	TRBV2	TRBJ2-7	NA	TGTGCCAGCGGACTGACTGGGTCCTACGAGCAGTACTTC	CASGLTGSYEQYF
NA	TRBV2	TRBJ2-5	NA	TGTGCCAGCAGATCTAGCTTCCAGACCCAGTACTTC	CASRSSFQTQYF
NA	TRBV9	TRBJ1-3	TRBD1	TGTGCCAGCAGCCCCAGGACAGGGGTCACTGGAAACACCATATATTTT	CASSPRTGVTGNTIYF
NA	TRBV4-1	TRBJ2-7	TRBD2	TGCGCCAGCAGCCCATCTAGCGGGAGGACTTACGAGCAGTACTTC	CASSPSSGRTYEQYF
once	TRBV14	TRBJ2-7	NA	TGTGCCAGCAGCCAAGGTTCCGGGTCGTCCTACGAGCAGTACTTC	CASSQGSGSSYEQYF
NA	TRBV5-1	TRBJ2-3	NA	TGCGCCAGCAGCTTGTTGGGACTCGAAGGAGATACGCAGTATTTT	CASSLLGLEGDTQYF
NA	TRBV6-4	TRBJ1-5	TRBD1	TGTGCCAGCAAAGTCCGGACAGGGATGCCCTATGGCCAGCCCCAGCATTTT	CASKVRTGMPYGQPQHF
once	TRBV19	TRBJ2-7	NA	TGTGCCAGTAGTATGTATGGGGAGTCCTACGAGCAGTACTTC	CASSMYGESYEQYF
NA	TRBV28	TRBJ1-1	TRBD1	TGTGCCATCCAGGGACAGGGCAACACTGAAGCTTTCTTT	CAIQGQGNTEAFF
NA	TRBV4-1	TRBJ2-7	NA	TGCGCCAGCAGCCAAGTCGGGCCGAAGAAGACCTACGAGCAGTACTTC	CASSQVGPKKTYEQYF
NA	TRBV7-6	TRBJ2-7	TRBD1	TGTGCCAGCAGCCAAAGTACAGGGGACATCGTCTACGAGCAGTACTTC	CASSQSTGDIVYEQYF
NA	TRBV6-5	TRBJ2-7	NA	TGTGCCTCACGGGACGGACCCTCCTACGAAGGGTACTTC	CASRDGPSYEGYF
NA	TRBV11-1	TRBJ2-1	TRBD1	TGTGCCAGCAGCTCTCCCCGGGGACAGGGCAGATACAATGAGCAGTTCTTC	CASSSPRGQGRYNEQFF
NA	TRBV4-2	TRBJ1-2	NA	TGTGCCAGCAGCCAAGACGGTCGAAACTATGGCTACACCTTC	CASSQDGRNYGYTF
NA	TRBV6-5	TRBJ1-2	TRBD1	TGTGCCAGCAGTTACCAGGGGGCGCCGGCCTATGGCTACACCTTC	CASSYQGAPAYGYTF
NA	TRBV4-2	TRBJ2-1	TRBD2	TGTGCCAGCAGCCAAGAAGGCGGGGGGGGTAATGAGCAGTTCTTC	CASSQEGGGGNEQFF
NA	TRBV25-1	TRBJ2-5	NA	TGTGCCAGCAGTGCGTCAGGGCAGGAGACCCAGTACTTC	CASSASGQETQYF
NA	TRBV28	TRBJ2-1	TRBD2	TGTGCCAGCAAACTAGCGGGGGGGCTTCGGGACAATGAGCAGTTCTTC	CASKLAGGLRDNEQFF
once	TRBV28	TRBJ1-2	TRBD1	TGTGCCAGCCGAACCGGGACAGGGGTTGACTATGGCTACACCTTC	CASRTGTGVDYGYTF
NA	TRBV4-1	TRBJ2-2	NA	TGCGCCAGCAGCCGAAGTATCACCGGGGAGCTGTTTTTT	CASSRSITGELFF
NA	TRBV6-5	TRBJ2-2	NA	TGTGCCAGCAGTTATGTGAACACCGGGGAGCTGTTTTTT	CASSYVNTGELFF
NA	TRBV4-1	TRBJ2-5	NA	TGCGCCAGCAGCCAAGCCCGGGGCCAAGAGACCCAGTACTTC	CASSQARGQETQYF
NA	TRBV28	TRBJ2-7	NA	TGTGCCAGCAGTTACGGGGCATACTCCTACGAGCAGTACTTC	CASSYGAYSYEQYF
once	TRBV27	TRBJ2-7	NA	TGTGCCAGCAGTCTTACCTCGGACGTCTACTACGAGCAGTACTTC	CASSLTSDVYYEQYF
NA	TRBV6-1	TRBJ1-2	NA	TGTGCCAGCAGCCCTCTAAGCGCGCCGGGAAATGGCTACACCTTC	CASSPLSAPGNGYTF
NA	TRBV5-1	TRBJ1-1	NA	TGCGCCAGCAGCTTGCGCCCACTCGGATCGTCAATGAACACTGAAGCTTTCTTT	CASSLRPLGSSMNTEAFF
NA	TRBV30	TRBJ2-1	TRBD1	TGTGCCTGGAGTGTACGACAGGGACCCTACAATGAGCAGTTCTTC	CAWSVRQGPYNEQFF
NA	TRBV9	TRBJ2-1	TRBD2	TGTGCCAGCAGCGTTTGGGCTAGCGGGCCCCAGTCCTACAATGAGCAGTTCTTC	CASSVWASGPQSYNEQFF
NA	TRBV7-9	TRBJ1-1	TRBD1	TGTGCCAGCAGCCCCCCCCAGGGGGACACTGAAGCTTTCTTT	CASSPPQGDTEAFF
NA	TRBV7-8	TRBJ1-1	NA	TGTGCCAGCAGCCATCGGCGGTTTGAAGCTTTCTTT	CASSHRRFEAFF
NA	TRBV5-8	TRBJ2-5	NA	TGTGCCAGCAGCTCTTCCAACACGGCCCAGTACTTC	CASSSSNTAQYF
NA	TRBV5-1	TRBJ2-7	NA	TGCGCCAGCAGCTTGATAGGGTCTGGGCACGAGCAGTACTTC	CASSLIGSGHEQYF
NA	TRBV20-1	TRBJ2-7	NA	TGCAGTGCTAGTTTCCCCCCCGAGCAGTACTTC	CSASFPPEQYF
NA	TRBV5-6	TRBJ1-1	NA	TGTGCCAGCAGCTTGGCCGAGGCGACGGCCCGTAACACTGAAGCTTTCTTT	CASSLAEATARNTEAFF
NA	TRBV11-2	TRBJ2-3	TRBD2	TGTGCCAGCAGCTCAATCCGCGGGGGAGGGGCCCAAGATACGCAGTATTTT	CASSSIRGGGAQDTQYF
once	TRBV6-1	TRBJ2-3	NA	TGTGCCAGCAGTGAAGCCGTGGCAGATACGCAGTATTTT	CASSEAVADTQYF
NA	TRBV13	TRBJ2-1	NA	TGTGCCAGCAGTAGTGGTGCCAACAATGAGCAGTTCTTC	CASSSGANNEQFF